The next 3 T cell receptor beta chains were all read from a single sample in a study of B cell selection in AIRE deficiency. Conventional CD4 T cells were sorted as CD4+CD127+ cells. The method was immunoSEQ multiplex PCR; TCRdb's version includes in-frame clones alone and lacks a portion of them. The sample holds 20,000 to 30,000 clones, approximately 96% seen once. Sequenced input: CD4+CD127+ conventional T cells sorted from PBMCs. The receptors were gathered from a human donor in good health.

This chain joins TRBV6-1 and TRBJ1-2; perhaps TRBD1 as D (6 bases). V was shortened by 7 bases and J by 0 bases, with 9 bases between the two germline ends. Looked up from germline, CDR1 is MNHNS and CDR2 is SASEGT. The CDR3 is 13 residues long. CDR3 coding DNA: TGTGCCAGCATCCACAGGGCTAACTATGGCTACACCTTC. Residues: CASIHRANYGYTF.

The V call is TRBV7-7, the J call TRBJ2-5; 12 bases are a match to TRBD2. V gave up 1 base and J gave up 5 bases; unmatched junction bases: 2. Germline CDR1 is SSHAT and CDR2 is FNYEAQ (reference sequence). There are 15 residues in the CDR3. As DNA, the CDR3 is TGTGCCAGCAGCTTAGGGCTAGCGGGAGGGGAGACCCAGTACTTC. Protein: CASSLGLAGGETQYF.

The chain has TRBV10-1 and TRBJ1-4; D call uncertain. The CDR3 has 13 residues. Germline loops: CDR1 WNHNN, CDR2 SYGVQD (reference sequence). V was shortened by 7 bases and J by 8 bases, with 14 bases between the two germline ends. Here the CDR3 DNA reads TGCGCCAGCATCGCGGGAACGATCGAAAAACTGTTTTTT. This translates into CASIAGTIEKLFF.